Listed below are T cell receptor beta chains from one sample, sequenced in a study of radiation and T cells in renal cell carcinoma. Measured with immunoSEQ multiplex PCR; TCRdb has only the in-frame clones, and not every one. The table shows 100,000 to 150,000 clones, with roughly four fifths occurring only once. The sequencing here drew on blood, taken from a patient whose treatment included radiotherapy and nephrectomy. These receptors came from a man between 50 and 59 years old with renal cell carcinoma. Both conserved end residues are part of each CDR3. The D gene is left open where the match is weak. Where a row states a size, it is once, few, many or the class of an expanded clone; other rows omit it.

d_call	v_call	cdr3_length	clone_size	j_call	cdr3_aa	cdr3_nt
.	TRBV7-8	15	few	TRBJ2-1	CASSFEGGSYNEQFF	TGTGCCAGCAGCTTCGAAGGGGGATCCTACAATGAGCAGTTCTTC
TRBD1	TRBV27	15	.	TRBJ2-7	CASSFRQGGSYEQYF	TGTGCCAGCAGTTTCCGACAGGGGGGCTCCTACGAGCAGTACTTC
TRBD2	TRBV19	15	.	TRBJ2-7	CASSFPGLAGAEQYF	TGTGCCAGTAGTTTTCCGGGACTAGCGGGAGCCGAGCAGTACTTC
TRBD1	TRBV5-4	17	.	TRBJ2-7	CASSSPDRVLDSYEQYF	TGTGCCAGCAGCTCGCCAGACAGGGTGTTAGACTCCTACGAGCAGTACTTC
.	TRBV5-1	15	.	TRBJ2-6	CASSLEGSGANVLTF	TGCGCCAGCAGCTTGGAGGGCTCTGGGGCCAACGTCCTGACTTTC
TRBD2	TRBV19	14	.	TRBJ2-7	CASSRGLAGTEQYF	TGTGCCAGTAGTAGGGGACTAGCGGGTACCGAGCAGTACTTC
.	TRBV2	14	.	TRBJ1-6	CASSDRTANSPLHF	TGTGCCAGCAGTGATAGGACGGCAAATTCACCCCTCCACTTT
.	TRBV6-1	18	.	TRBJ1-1	CASSESQGRLLMNTEAFF	TGTGCCAGCAGTGAATCCCAGGGGAGATTACTGATGAACACTGAAGCTTTCTTT
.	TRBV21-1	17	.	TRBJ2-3	CASSPWDRASSTDTQYF	TGTGCCAGCAGCCCCTGGGACAGGGCAAGTAGCACAGATACGCAGTATTTT
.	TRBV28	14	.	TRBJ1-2	CASSSATPLYGYTF	TGTGCCAGCAGTTCCGCGACACCATTATATGGCTACACCTTC
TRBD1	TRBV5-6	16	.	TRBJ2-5	CASSLVGRGRRETQYF	TGTGCCAGCAGCTTGGTCGGCAGGGGGCGCAGGGAGACCCAGTACTTC
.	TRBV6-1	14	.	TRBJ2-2	CASRASVNTGELFF	TGTGCCAGCAGGGCTAGCGTAAACACCGGGGAGCTGTTTTTT
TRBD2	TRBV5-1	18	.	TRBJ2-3	CASSLAGASGGMRDTQYF	TGCGCCAGCAGCTTGGCCGGAGCTAGCGGGGGGATGAGAGATACGCAGTATTTT
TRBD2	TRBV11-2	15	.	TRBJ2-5	CASSLGAGGIETQYF	TGTGCCAGCAGCTTGGGAGCGGGGGGTATAGAGACCCAGTACTTC
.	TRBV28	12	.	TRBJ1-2	CASSLWGGGYTF	TGTGCCAGCAGTTTGTGGGGTGGGGGCTACACCTTC
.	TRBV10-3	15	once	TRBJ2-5	CAISESISQQETQYF	TGTGCCATCAGTGAGTCGATTTCACAGCAAGAGACCCAGTACTTC
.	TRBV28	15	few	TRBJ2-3	CASSSYRASTDTQYF	TGTGCCAGCAGTTCATACAGGGCTTCCACAGATACGCAGTATTTT
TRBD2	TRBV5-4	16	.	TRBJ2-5	CASSLSASGRKETQYF	TGTGCCAGCAGCTTGTCGGCTAGCGGGAGAAAAGAGACCCAGTACTTC
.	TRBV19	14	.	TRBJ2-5	CASSPATRKETQYF	TGTGCCAGTTCCCCTGCAACTAGAAAAGAGACCCAGTACTTC
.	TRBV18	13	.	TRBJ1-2	CASSTDRNYGYTF	TGTGCCAGCTCAACGGACAGAAACTATGGCTACACCTTC
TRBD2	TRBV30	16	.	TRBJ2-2	CAWSMGGRSNTGELFF	TGTGCCTGGAGTATGGGCGGGAGGTCGAACACCGGGGAGCTGTTTTTT
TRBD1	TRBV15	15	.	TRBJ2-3	CATSRGTGSVDTQYF	TGTGCCACCAGCAGGGGGACAGGTAGCGTCGATACGCAGTATTTT
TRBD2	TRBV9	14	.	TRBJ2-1	CASSVLAGEVEQFF	TGTGCCAGCAGCGTCCTAGCGGGGGAGGTTGAGCAGTTCTTC
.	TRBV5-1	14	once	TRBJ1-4	CASSQDSSNEKLFF	TGCGCCAGCAGCCAGGACAGCTCTAATGAAAAACTGTTTTTT
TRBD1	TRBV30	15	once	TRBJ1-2	CAWSVSRGLIYGYTF	TGTGCCTGGAGTGTATCCAGGGGGCTGATCTATGGCTACACCTTC
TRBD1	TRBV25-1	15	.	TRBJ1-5	CASSENDRVSQPQHF	TGTGCCAGCAGTGAAAACGACAGGGTGTCTCAGCCCCAGCATTTT
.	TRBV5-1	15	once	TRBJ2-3	CASTLGPGSTDTQYF	TGCGCCAGCACCTTGGGGCCTGGGAGCACAGATACGCAGTATTTT
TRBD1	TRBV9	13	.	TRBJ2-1	CASSVSQGDEQFF	TGTGCCAGCAGCGTATCCCAGGGGGATGAGCAGTTCTTC
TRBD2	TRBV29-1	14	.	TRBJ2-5	CSASVTSGRGTQYF	TGCAGCGCTTCCGTGACTAGCGGTAGAGGGACCCAGTACTTC
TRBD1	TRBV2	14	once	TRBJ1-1	CASSEYAGGGEAFF	TGTGCCAGCAGTGAATATGCAGGGGGCGGTGAAGCTTTCTTT
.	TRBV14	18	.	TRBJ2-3	CASSQDRQLLSSTDTQYF	TGTGCCAGCAGCCAAGATCGACAGCTACTATCTAGCACAGATACGCAGTATTTT
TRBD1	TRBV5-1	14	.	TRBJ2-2	CASGIQGLPGELFF	TGCGCCAGCGGCATACAGGGGCTCCCCGGGGAGCTGTTTTTT
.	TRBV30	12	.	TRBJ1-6	CAWSGQNSPLHF	TGTGCCTGGAGTGGGCAGAATTCACCCCTCCACTTT
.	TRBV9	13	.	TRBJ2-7	CASSRGYSYEQYF	TGTGCCAGTAGTCGGGGCTATTCCTACGAGCAGTACTTC
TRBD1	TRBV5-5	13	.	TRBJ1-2	CASSLWTGDGYTF	TGTGCCAGCAGCTTATGGACAGGGGATGGCTACACCTTC
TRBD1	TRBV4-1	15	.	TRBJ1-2	CASSQEQGALYGYTF	TGCGCCAGCAGCCAAGAACAGGGGGCCCTCTATGGCTACACCTTC
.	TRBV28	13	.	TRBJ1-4	CASSTGPLVELFF	TGTGCCAGCAGTACGGGGCCTCTGGTGGAACTGTTTTTT
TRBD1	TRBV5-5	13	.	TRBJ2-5	CASSTPDRETQYF	TGTGCCAGCAGCACCCCGGACAGGGAGACCCAGTACTTC
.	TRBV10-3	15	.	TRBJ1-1	CAISDTRGARTEAFF	TGTGCCATCAGTGATACCCGCGGCGCGCGGACTGAAGCTTTCTTT
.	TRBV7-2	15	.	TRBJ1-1	CASSLVGGMNTEAFF	TGTGCCAGCAGCTTAGTTGGGGGAATGAACACTGAAGCTTTCTTT
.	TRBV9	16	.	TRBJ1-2	CASSVDRQGLRYGYTF	TGTGCCAGCAGCGTAGATAGGCAGGGGTTAAGATATGGCTACACCTTC
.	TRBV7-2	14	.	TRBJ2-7	CASSPRRVPYEQYF	TGTGCCAGCAGCCCGCGGAGGGTCCCCTACGAGCAGTACTTC
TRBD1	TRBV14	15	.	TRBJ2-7	CASSQVAGGIYEQYF	TGTGCCAGCAGCCAAGTGGCAGGGGGTATCTACGAGCAGTACTTC